This is a list of T cell receptor beta chains from one sample in a study of blood T cell repertoires in COVID-19. The method was immunoSEQ multiplex PCR; TCRdb's version includes in-frame clones alone and lacks a portion of them. The sample carries about 250,000 clones, under 90% recorded once. Sequences were obtained from peripheral blood. The origin of the receptors is a woman aged 40 to 50 who had recovered from COVID-19. The CDR3 runs from the conserved cysteine through the conserved F or W. Fields, in order: clone size, J gene, D gene, V gene, CDR3 protein, CDR3 DNA. A D gene is named only where the DNA matches it firmly. Some rows have no size entry. The others give once, few or many, or a class for an expanded clone.

NA	TRBJ2-5	NA	TRBV6-2/TRBV6-3	CASSSRVVTGQETQYF	TGTGCCAGCAGTTCTAGAGTAGTAACGGGCCAAGAGACCCAGTACTTC
NA	TRBJ2-2	NA	TRBV27	CASSLSISGAYTGELFF	TGTGCCAGCAGTTTATCGATATCAGGGGCCTACACCGGGGAGCTGTTTTTT
NA	TRBJ1-4	TRBD1	TRBV5-4	CASSSAGTGAGTNEKLFF	TGTGCCAGCAGCTCCGCCGGGACAGGGGCAGGGACTAATGAAAAACTGTTTTTT
NA	TRBJ2-7	NA	TRBV7-9	CASSLVDKGASYEQYF	TGTGCCAGCAGCCTGGTGGACAAGGGTGCTTCGTACGAGCAGTACTTC
once	TRBJ1-2	NA	TRBV6-2/TRBV6-3	CASSQGYGYTF	TGTGCCAGCAGTCAGGGGTATGGCTACACCTTC
NA	TRBJ1-5	NA	TRBV10-3	CAISEGGFDQPQHF	TGTGCCATCAGTGAGGGGGGGTTTGATCAGCCCCAGCATTTT
NA	TRBJ1-2	NA	TRBV28	CASSFPNYGYTF	TGTGCCAGCAGTTTCCCGAACTATGGCTACACCTTC
NA	TRBJ2-2	NA	TRBV6-2/TRBV6-3	CASSLDRTNTGELFF	TGTGCCAGCAGCCTAGACAGAACGAACACCGGGGAGCTGTTTTTT
NA	TRBJ1-1	TRBD1	TRBV5-8	CASTLPMGQGFRTEAFF	TGTGCCAGCACCCTTCCCATGGGACAGGGGTTTAGGACTGAAGCTTTCTTT
NA	TRBJ2-2	TRBD2	TRBV11-2	CASSTVAGNTGELFF	TGTGCCAGCAGCACCGTAGCGGGGAACACCGGGGAGCTGTTTTTT
NA	TRBJ1-2	NA	TRBV18	CASSPQGPGADGYTF	TGTGCCAGCTCACCACAAGGTCCAGGGGCAGATGGCTACACCTTC
NA	TRBJ2-3	TRBD2	TRBV27	CASSLSFGTNTDTQYF	TGTGCCAGCAGTTTATCGTTTGGGACTAACACAGATACGCAGTATTTT